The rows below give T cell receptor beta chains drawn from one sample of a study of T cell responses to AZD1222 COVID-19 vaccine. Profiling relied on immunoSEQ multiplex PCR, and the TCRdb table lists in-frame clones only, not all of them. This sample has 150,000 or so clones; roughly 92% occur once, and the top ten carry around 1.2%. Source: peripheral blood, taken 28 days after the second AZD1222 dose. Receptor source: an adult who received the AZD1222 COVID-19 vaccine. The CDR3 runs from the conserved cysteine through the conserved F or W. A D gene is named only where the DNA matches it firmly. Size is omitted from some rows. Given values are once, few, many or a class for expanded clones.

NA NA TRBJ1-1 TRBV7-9 CASSLALIGGMDTEAFF TGTGCCAGCAGCTTAGCGCTAATAGGGGGGATGGACACTGAAGCTTTCTTT
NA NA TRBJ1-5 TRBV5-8 CASSLGAGNQPQHF TGTGCCAGCAGCTTGGGGGCTGGGAATCAGCCCCAGCATTTT
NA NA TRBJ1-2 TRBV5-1 CASSYGVGEGYTF TGCGCCAGCAGTTACGGGGTAGGGGAAGGCTACACCTTC
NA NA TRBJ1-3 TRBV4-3 CASSHSVQGSGNTIYF TGCGCCAGCAGCCACTCCGTACAGGGCTCTGGAAACACCATATATTTT
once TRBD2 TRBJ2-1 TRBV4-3 CASSLRTSADNEQFF TGCGCCAGCAGCCTCCGGACTAGCGCAGACAATGAGCAGTTCTTC
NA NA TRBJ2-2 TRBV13 CASSQQGNGELFF TGTGCCAGCAGCCAACAGGGAAACGGGGAGCTGTTTTTT
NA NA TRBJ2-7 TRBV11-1 CASSTLKGQNYYEQYF TGTGCCAGCAGCACACTAAAAGGACAGAACTACTACGAGCAGTACTTC
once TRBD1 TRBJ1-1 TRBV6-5 CASRLDRDVSVSFF TGTGCCAGCAGGCTGGACAGGGATGTGTCTGTGTCTTTCTTT
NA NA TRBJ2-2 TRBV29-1 CSAIAINTGELFF TGCAGCGCCATCGCAATAAACACCGGGGAGCTGTTTTTT
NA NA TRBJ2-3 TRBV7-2 CASSLVQFTDTQYF TGTGCCAGCAGCTTAGTCCAATTCACAGATACGCAGTATTTT
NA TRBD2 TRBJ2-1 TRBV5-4 CASSMGLAGAGNEQFF TGTGCCAGCAGCATGGGACTAGCGGGGGCGGGCAATGAGCAGTTCTTC